What follows are 30 T cell receptor beta chains derived from one specimen sequenced in a study of cytomegalovirus exposure and HLA in healthy donors. With 60 Vbeta and 13 Jbeta primers, the PCR was carried out. Generated by immunoSEQ multiplex PCR, the TCRdb table keeps only in-frame clones and is missing some. The repertoire has 100,000 or so clones, roughly four fifths of them found once; the top ten carry 10%. Input material: PBMCs. Receptors originate from a human donor in good health.

The chain has TRBV29-1 and TRBJ1-2; D remains unclear. The CDR3 is 14 residues long. Germline V gene lookup returns CDR1 SQVTM and CDR2 ANQGSEA. V dropped 5 bases and J dropped 7 bases, with 20 bases sitting between them. The CDR3 here is CSVLTARERVGYTF. For the CDR3, the DNA is TGCAGCGTTTTGACGGCGAGGGAAAGGGTTGGCTACACCTTC.

This chain uses TRBV5-6 with TRBJ2-2; D may be TRBD2 (7 bases). The V end lost 3 bases, the J end lost 5 bases, and 11 bases lay between the germline ends. Germline values: CDR1 SGHDT, CDR2 YYEEEE. This CDR3 has 14 amino acids. The CDR3 DNA reads as TGTGCCAGCAGCTGGGGGGGGCGGACCGGGGAGCTGTTTTTT. This sequence encodes CASSWGGRTGELFF. Variable domain in full (rest from reference TRBV5-6 and TRBJ2-2): DAGVTQSPTHLIKTRGQQVTLRCSPKSGHDTVSWYQQALGQGPQFIFQYYEEEERQRGNFPDRFSGHQFPNYSSELNVNALLLGDSALYLCASSWGGRTGELFFGEGSRLTVL.

The rearrangement joins TRBV5-1 to TRBJ1-2; tentative D call: TRBD1 (5 bases). V dropped 0 bases and J dropped 6 bases, with 12 bases sitting between them. CDR3 length: 14 amino acids. The V gene's germline CDR1 is SGHRS and CDR2 YFSETQ. CDR3 sequence reads: CASSLEAGRNGYTF. CDR3 in DNA: TGCGCCAGCAGCTTGGAAGCAGGGAGGAATGGCTACACCTTC.

J is TRBJ2-7 and V is TRBV29-1, with 8 positions matching TRBD1. Germline assignment: CDR1 SQVTM and CDR2 ANQGSEA. The CDR3 consists of 18 residues. The ends lost 4 bases at V and 0 bases at J; junction bases unmatched: 17. CDR3 bases: TGCAGCGTTGGAGGGAGTAGGACAGGGTATTCACCCTCCTACGAGCAGTACTTC. Translation gives CSVGGSRTGYSPSYEQYF.

The chain employs TRBV6-6 and TRBJ2-7, with 8 bases matching TRBD2. Germline V gene lookup returns CDR1 MNHNY and CDR2 SVGAGI (reference sequence). The V segment lost 5 bases and the J segment 3 bases; nucleotides outside the gene matches: 9. The CDR3 loop spans 15 amino acids. The CDR3 DNA is TGTGCCAGCAGTCAGGAACCGGGACTAGGCTACGAGCAGTACTTC. This gives the protein CASSQEPGLGYEQYF.

The V gene is TRBV5-4, the J gene TRBJ2-7; tentative D call: TRBD1 (6 bases). Germline assignment: CDR1 SGHNT and CDR2 YYREEE (reference sequence). The CDR3 contains 15 residues. With 3 bases removed from V and 7 bases from J, the gap between germline ends came to 20 bases. The CDR3 here is CASSSYRAPLGEQYF. The CDR3 nucleotides read TGTGCCAGCAGCTCCTACAGGGCGCCCCTGGGAGAGCAGTACTTC.

This chain connects TRBV18 to TRBJ2-5; 10 nucleotides agree with TRBD1. The CDR3 has 15 residues. Germline lookup yields CDR1 KGHSH and CDR2 LQKENI. After removal of 6 bases from V and 2 bases from J, the junction contained 6 bases not matched to a gene. The CDR3, as DNA: TGTGCCAGCTCGCCGGGGACAGGGGCACAAGAGACCCAGTACTTC. This sequence encodes CASSPGTGAQETQYF.

This sequence joins TRBV6-5 and TRBJ2-1; TRBD2 matches at 7 bases. The CDR3 sequence is 13 residues long. V was clipped by 6 bases and J by 9 bases; unmatched bases: 8. CDR1 and CDR2 from the germline V gene are MNHEY and SVGAGI. CDR3 amino acids: CASRPGGTGEQFF. CDR3 nucleotide sequence: TGTGCCAGCAGACCCGGGGGGACGGGTGAGCAGTTCTTC.

This clone showed up just a few times. This chain connects TRBV5-1 to TRBJ2-5; TRBD1 aligns across 7 bases. This CDR3 has 14 residues. With 0 bases clipped from V and 4 bases from J, the junction kept 3 bases outside the gene matches. CDR1 is SGHRS, CDR2 YFSETQ, per germline. In nucleotides, the CDR3 is TGCGCCAGCAGCTTGGAGGGGGCCGGAGAGACCCAGTACTTC. It encodes CASSLEGAGETQYF.

The chain employs TRBV29-1 and TRBJ2-7, with 8 bases that match TRBD1. V lost 7 bases and J lost 7; bases outside the gene matches: 9. The CDR3 is 12 amino acids. Germline V gene data show CDR1 as SQVTM and CDR2 as ANQGSEA. CDR3 region: CSARQGSEEQYF. CDR3 nucleotide sequence: TGCAGCGCCCGACAGGGGTCAGAGGAGCAGTACTTC.

V is TRBV5-1 and J is TRBJ2-3; 8 bases are a match to TRBD2. The CDR3 is 16 amino acids. Trimming removed 7 bases from V and 0 bases from J; junction bases left unmatched: 10. Per the germline V gene, CDR1 is SGHRS and CDR2 is YFSETQ. The CDR3 bases are TGCGCCAGCCCCAGGCTAGCGGGCCCTAGCACAGATACGCAGTATTTT. Translating it yields CASPRLAGPSTDTQYF.

The rearrangement joins TRBV5-1 to TRBJ2-5; D ambiguous. The CDR3 extends over 16 amino acids. Trimming stripped 4 bases from V and 5 bases from J, with 21 bases between. The germline CDR1 and CDR2 sequences are SGHRS and YFSETQ. DNA of the CDR3: TGCGCCAGCAGCCGCGCCCCTAGATCGATCGGGGAGACCCAGTACTTC. Its protein product is CASSRAPRSIGETQYF.

J is TRBJ2-1 and V is TRBV27; 15 positions agree with TRBD2. With 6 bases clipped from V and 5 bases from J, the junction kept 8 bases outside the gene matches. The germline V gene has CDR1 MNHEY and CDR2 SMNVEV (reference sequence). CDR3 length equals 17 residues. CDR3 region: CASSGTSGRISDNEQFF. The CDR3 nucleotides are TGTGCCAGCAGCGGGACTAGCGGGAGGATAAGCGACAATGAGCAGTTCTTC.

The CDR3 reads CASSFGQGGVQPQHF. The CDR3 DNA sequence: TGTGCCAGCAGCTTTGGGCAGGGGGGCGTCCAGCCCCAGCATTTT. The J gene is TRBJ1-5, the V gene TRBV7-9; 7 nucleotides agree with TRBD1. V shed 3 bases and J 7 bases; nucleotides not matched to a gene: 9. Germline assignment: CDR1 SEHNR and CDR2 FQNEAQ (reference sequence). There are 15 residues in the CDR3.

J is TRBJ2-3 and V is TRBV13; 9 bases line up with TRBD2. V dropped 1 base and J dropped 2; count of bases not matched to a gene: 4. In germline, CDR1 is PRHDT, CDR2 FYEKMQ (reference sequence). This CDR3 is 16 amino acids long. CDR3 bases: TGTGCCAGCAGCTTAGAACTAGCGGGCTCCACAGATACGCAGTATTTT. Protein sequence: CASSLELAGSTDTQYF. The complete variable domain, with remaining parts taken from reference TRBV13 and TRBJ2-3, reads AAGVIQSPRHLIKEKRETATLKCYPIPRHDTVYWYQQGPGQDPQFLISFYEKMQSDKGSIPDRFSAQQFSDYHSELNMSSLELGDSALYFCASSLELAGSTDTQYFGPGTRLTVL.

The rearrangement joins TRBV11-3 to TRBJ2-2; D unclear. The germline V gene has CDR1 SGHNT and CDR2 YENEEA. V shed 5 bases and J shed 9 bases, with 10 bases lying between them. The CDR3 contains 12 residues. CDR3 DNA: TGTGCCAGCAGCCACCTTGGGCGGGAGCTGTTTTTT. It encodes CASSHLGRELFF. The complete variable domain, with remaining parts taken from reference TRBV11-3 and TRBJ2-2, reads EAGVVQSPRYKIIEKKQPVAFWCNPISGHNTLYWYLQNLGQGPELLIRYENEEAVDDSQLPKDRFSAERLKGVDSTLKIQPAELGDSAVYLCASSHLGRELFFGEGSRLTVL.

V gene TRBV28 combines with J gene TRBJ1-5; D is perhaps TRBD1 (5 bases). The length of the CDR3 is 15 residues. V dropped 8 bases and J dropped 0 bases, with 14 bases sitting between them. Germline values: CDR1 MDHEN, CDR2 SYDVKM. CDR3 loop: CASRGIYYSNQPQHF. The CDR3 DNA follows: TGTGCCAGCCGGGGGATATACTATAGCAATCAGCCCCAGCATTTT.

The table lists this clone with a count of one. The gene calls are TRBV11-2 and TRBJ1-1, with D unclear. Looked up from germline, CDR1 is SGHAT and CDR2 is FQNNGV. This CDR3 has 15 amino acids. V gave up 5 bases and J gave up 5 bases, with 18 bases separating them. Here the CDR3 DNA reads TGTGCCAGCAGCCCAGAGGCACCCGGAGGAACTGAAGCTTTCTTT. Encoded protein: CASSPEAPGGTEAFF.

The chain recombines TRBV12-5 with TRBJ1-4; 7 bases match TRBD1. Germline lookup yields CDR1 LGHNT and CDR2 FRNRAP. The CDR3 spans 15 residues. After removal of 5 bases from V and 0 bases from J, the junction contained 3 bases not matched to a gene. The CDR3 bases are TGTGCTAGTGGTCGCGGGACAGCAACTAATGAAAAACTGTTTTTT. As protein: CASGRGTATNEKLFF.

The chain couples TRBV28 to TRBJ2-7; 7 bases are shared with TRBD2. CDR1 and CDR2 (germline): MDHEN, SYDVKM. The CDR3 has 14 residues. The V segment lost 3 bases and the J segment 6 bases; nucleotides outside the gene matches: 8. CDR3 residues: CASSFGRIVGEQYF. In DNA, the CDR3 is TGTGCCAGCAGTTTCGGGAGGATCGTGGGCGAGCAGTACTTC.

Comment on this clone: Relative to the germline gene, one junction end is altered; a read error may explain this. CDR3 DNA: TGTGCCAGCAGTGAAGAGGATGGGGGACTGAAGAGCTTC. This codes for CASSEEDGGLKSF. V gene TRBV2 combines with J gene TRBJ2-7; possibly TRBD2 for D (6 bases). The CDR3 has 13 residues. Germline V gene data show CDR1 as SNHLY and CDR2 as FYNNEI.

This chain joins TRBV27 and TRBJ2-7; D is unclear. The CDR3 contains 13 residues. V lost 6 bases and J lost 7, with 16 bases in between. CDR1 MNHEY and CDR2 SMNVEV come from the germline V gene (reference sequence). CDR3 residues: CASSQNQRREQYF. CDR3 bases: TGTGCCAGCAGCCAGAATCAACGGCGGGAGCAGTACTTC.

The genes are TRBV9 and TRBJ2-1, with 11 bases that match TRBD2. Per germline, CDR1 SGDLS and CDR2 YYNGEE. The CDR3 consists of 14 residues. Unmatched junction bases numbered 9, after V lost 4 bases and J lost 12 bases. CDR3 sequence (DNA): TGTGCCAGCAGCCCAACGACTAGCGGGGAAGGGCAGTTCTTC. Its translation: CASSPTTSGEGQFF.

The chain carries TRBV9 and TRBJ1-2; 8 bases match TRBD1. The CDR3 totals 14 residues. CDR1 and CDR2 from the germline V gene are SGDLS and YYNGEE. Unmatched junction bases numbered 4, after V lost 4 bases and J lost 2 bases. CDR3 bases: TGTGCCAGCAGCTTTCGGACAGGGAACTATGGCTACACCTTC. It codes for CASSFRTGNYGYTF.

This clone showed up just a few times. In DNA, the CDR3 is TGTGCCAGCAGCTTACAACAGCTGAACACTGAAGCTTTCTTT. Translated, it gives CASSLQQLNTEAFF. The chain employs TRBV7-3 and TRBJ1-1; D gene ambiguous. V lost 2 bases and J lost 0, with 7 bases in between. Germline-derived CDR1 and CDR2 are SGHTA and FQGTGA. The CDR3 runs to 14 residues.

This chain joins TRBV7-3 and TRBJ2-1, with TRBD2 matching 8 bases. Germline V gene sequence: CDR1 SGHTA, CDR2 FQGTGA. The CDR3 loop spans 14 amino acids. With 4 bases clipped from V and 9 bases from J, the junction kept 8 bases outside the gene matches. DNA of the CDR3: TGTGCCAGCAGCTACTCGGGGGGGGCCCGTGAGCAGTTCTTC. Translation gives CASSYSGGAREQFF.

The chain has TRBV7-2 and TRBJ1-5, with 8 bases lining up with TRBD1. J lost 0 bases, V lost 5 bases, and 15 bases had no gene match. This CDR3 has 19 residues. Germline CDR1 is SGHTA and CDR2 is FQGNSA. The CDR3 spells CASSKATGDPFYSNQPQHF. CDR3 nucleotides: TGTGCCAGCAGCAAGGCGACAGGGGATCCTTTCTATAGCAATCAGCCCCAGCATTTT.

This chain links TRBV30 with TRBJ1-2, with TRBD1 identical over 9 bases. This CDR3 region has 13 residues. Per germline, CDR1 GTSNPN and CDR2 SVGIG (reference sequence). Germline trimming cut 2 bases from V and 4 bases from J; bases unmatched to any gene: 2. Here the CDR3 DNA reads TGTGCCTGGAGTTGGGACAGGGCCTATGGCTACACCTTC. As protein: CAWSWDRAYGYTF.

The rearrangement joins TRBV4-3 to TRBJ1-2, with TRBD1 matching over 8 bases. The length of the CDR3 is 16 residues. The germline V gene encodes CDR1 LGHNA and CDR2 YSLEER. With V trimmed by 1 base and J by 2 bases, 6 bases remained unmatched. The CDR3 region has the DNA TGCGCCAGCAGCCAAGGGTCGGGACAGGCAAACTATGGCTACACCTTC. Protein sequence: CASSQGSGQANYGYTF.

The chain employs TRBV18 and TRBJ2-7; TRBD1 matches 8 bases. This CDR3 has 15 residues. After removal of 6 bases from V and 0 bases from J, the junction contained 7 bases not matched to a gene. CDR1 KGHSH and CDR2 LQKENI come from the germline V gene. The CDR3 loop is CASSTGGQGSYEQYF. The CDR3, as DNA: TGTGCCAGCTCGACGGGCGGACAGGGCTCCTACGAGCAGTACTTC.